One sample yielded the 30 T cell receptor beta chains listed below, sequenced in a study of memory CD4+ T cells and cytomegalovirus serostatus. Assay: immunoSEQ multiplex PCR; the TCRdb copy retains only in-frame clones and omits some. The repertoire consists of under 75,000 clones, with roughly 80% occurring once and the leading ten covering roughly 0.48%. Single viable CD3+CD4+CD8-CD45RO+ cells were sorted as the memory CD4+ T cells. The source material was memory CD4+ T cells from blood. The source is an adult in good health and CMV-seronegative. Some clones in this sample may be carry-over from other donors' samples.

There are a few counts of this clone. This chain's CDR3 is CASSLTTTSYEQYF. The CDR3 bases are TGCGCCAGCAGCTTAACTACCACCTCCTACGAGCAGTACTTC. V and J are TRBV5-1 and TRBJ2-7; D is unresolved. V shed 2 bases and J shed 0 bases, with 9 bases lying between them. Germline V gives CDR1 SGHRS, CDR2 YFSETQ. The CDR3 is 14 residues long.

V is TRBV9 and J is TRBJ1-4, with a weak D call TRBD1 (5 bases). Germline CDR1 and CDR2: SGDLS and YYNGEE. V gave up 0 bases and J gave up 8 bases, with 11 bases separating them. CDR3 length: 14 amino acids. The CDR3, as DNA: TGTGCCAGCAGCGTAGAAGGGAGGGGCGAAAAACTGTTTTTT. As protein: CASSVEGRGEKLFF.

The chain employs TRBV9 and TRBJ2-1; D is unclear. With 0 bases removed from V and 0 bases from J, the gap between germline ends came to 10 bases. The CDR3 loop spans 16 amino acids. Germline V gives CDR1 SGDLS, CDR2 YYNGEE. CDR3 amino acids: CASSVGSLNSYNEQFF. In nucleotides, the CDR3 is TGTGCCAGCAGCGTAGGGAGCTTGAACTCCTACAATGAGCAGTTCTTC. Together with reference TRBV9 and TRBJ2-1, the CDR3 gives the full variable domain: DSGVTQTPKHLITATGQRVTLRCSPRSGDLSVYWYQQSLDQGLQFLIQYYNGEERAKGNILERFSAQQFPDLHSELNLSSLELGDSALYFCASSVGSLNSYNEQFFGPGTRLTVL.

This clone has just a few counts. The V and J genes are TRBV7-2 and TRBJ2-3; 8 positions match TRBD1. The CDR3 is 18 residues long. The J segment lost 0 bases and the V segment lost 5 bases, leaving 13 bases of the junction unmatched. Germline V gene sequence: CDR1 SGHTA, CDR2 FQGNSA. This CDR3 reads CASSRNPVGTGSTDTQYF. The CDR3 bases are TGTGCCAGCAGCCGGAACCCCGTCGGGACAGGTAGCACAGATACGCAGTATTTT.

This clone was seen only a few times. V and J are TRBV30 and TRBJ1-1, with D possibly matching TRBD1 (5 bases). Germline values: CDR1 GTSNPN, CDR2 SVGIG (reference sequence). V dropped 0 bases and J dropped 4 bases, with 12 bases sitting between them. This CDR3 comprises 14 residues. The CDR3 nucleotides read TGTGCCTGGAGTGTGGGGACTCTGGGCACTGAAGCTTTCTTT. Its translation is CAWSVGTLGTEAFF.

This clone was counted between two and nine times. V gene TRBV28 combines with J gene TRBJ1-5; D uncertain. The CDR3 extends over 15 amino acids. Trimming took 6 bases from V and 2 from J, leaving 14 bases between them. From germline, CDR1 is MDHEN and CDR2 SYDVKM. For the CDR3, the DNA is TGTGCCAGCAGCCCCGGGGAGGGAGGCAATCAGCCCCAGCATTTT. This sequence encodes CASSPGEGGNQPQHF.

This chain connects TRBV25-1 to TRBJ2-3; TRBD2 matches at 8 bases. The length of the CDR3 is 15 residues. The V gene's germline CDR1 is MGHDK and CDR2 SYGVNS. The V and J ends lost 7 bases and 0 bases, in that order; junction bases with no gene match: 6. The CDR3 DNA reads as TGTGCCAGCACCAGTAGCGGGGCGAGCACAGATACGCAGTATTTT. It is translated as CASTSSGASTDTQYF.

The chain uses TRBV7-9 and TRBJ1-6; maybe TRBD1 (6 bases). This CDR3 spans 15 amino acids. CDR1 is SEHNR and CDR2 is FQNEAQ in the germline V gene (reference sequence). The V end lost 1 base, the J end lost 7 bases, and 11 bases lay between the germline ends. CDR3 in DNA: TGTGCCAGCAGCTTAGGGGGGCTACGAAATTCACCCCTCCACTTT. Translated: CASSLGGLRNSPLHF.

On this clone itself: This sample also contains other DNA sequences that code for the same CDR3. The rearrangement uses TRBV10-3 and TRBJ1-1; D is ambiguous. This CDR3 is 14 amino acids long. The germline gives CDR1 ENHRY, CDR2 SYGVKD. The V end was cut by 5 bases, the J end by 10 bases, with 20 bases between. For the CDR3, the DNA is TGTGCCATCAGTACGACGGGGATCACTTCCGTAGCTTTCTTT. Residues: CAISTTGITSVAFF.

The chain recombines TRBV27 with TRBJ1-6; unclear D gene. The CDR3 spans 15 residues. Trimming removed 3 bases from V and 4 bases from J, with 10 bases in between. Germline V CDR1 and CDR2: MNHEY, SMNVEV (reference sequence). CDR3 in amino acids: CASSFENTYNSPLHF. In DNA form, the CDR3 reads TGTGCCAGCAGTTTTGAGAACACTTATAATTCACCCCTCCACTTT.

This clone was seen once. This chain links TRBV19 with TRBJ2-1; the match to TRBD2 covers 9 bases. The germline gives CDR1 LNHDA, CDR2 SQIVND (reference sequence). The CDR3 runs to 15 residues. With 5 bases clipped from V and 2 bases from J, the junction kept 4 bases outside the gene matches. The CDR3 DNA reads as TGTGCCAGTAGTCTTTCTAGCGGGACCTACAATGAGCAGTTCTTC. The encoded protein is CASSLSSGTYNEQFF.

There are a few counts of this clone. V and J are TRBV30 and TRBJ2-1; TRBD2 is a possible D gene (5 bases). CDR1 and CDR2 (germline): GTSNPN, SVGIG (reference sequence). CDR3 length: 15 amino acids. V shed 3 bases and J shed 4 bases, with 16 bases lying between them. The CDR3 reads CAWSSGGSYYNEQFF. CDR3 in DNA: TGTGCCTGGAGCAGTGGAGGTTCGTATTACAATGAGCAGTTCTTC.

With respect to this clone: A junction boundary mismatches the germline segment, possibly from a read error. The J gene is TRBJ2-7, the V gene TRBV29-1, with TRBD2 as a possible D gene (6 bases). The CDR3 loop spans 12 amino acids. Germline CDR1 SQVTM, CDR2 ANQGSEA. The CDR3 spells CSVASGQSGLSF. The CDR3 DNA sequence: TGCAGCGTAGCATCCGGGCAGTCAGGACTATCCTTC.

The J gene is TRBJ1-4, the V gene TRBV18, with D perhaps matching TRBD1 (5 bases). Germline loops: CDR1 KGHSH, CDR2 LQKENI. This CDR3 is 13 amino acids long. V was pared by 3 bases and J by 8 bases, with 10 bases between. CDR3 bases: TGTGCCAGCTCACCGGGGACGCAGGAAAAACTGTTTTTT. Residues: CASSPGTQEKLFF. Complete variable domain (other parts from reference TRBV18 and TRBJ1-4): NAGVMQNPRHLVRRRGQEARLRCSPMKGHSHVYWYRQLPEEGLKFMVYLQKENIIDESGMPKERFSAEFPKEGPSILRIQQVVRGDSAAYFCASSPGTQEKLFFGSGTQLSVL.

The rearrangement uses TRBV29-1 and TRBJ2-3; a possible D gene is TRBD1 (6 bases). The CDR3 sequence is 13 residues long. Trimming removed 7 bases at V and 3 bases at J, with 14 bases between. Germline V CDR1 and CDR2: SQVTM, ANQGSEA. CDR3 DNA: TGCAGCGCGAGGGGCAGGGGTACAGATACGCAGTATTTT. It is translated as CSARGRGTDTQYF.

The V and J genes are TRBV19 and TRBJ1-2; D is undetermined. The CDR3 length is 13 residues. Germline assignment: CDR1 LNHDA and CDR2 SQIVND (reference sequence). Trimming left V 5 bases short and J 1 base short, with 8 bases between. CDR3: CASSSGNNYGYTF. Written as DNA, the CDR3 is TGTGCCAGTAGTTCGGGAAATAACTATGGCTACACCTTC.

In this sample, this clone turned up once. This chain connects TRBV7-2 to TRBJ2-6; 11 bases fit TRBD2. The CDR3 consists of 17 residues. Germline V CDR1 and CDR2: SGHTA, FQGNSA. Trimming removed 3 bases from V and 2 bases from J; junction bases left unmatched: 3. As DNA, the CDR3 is TGTGCCAGCAGCTTTAGCGGGGGGGCGACTGGGGCCAACGTCCTGACTTTC. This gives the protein CASSFSGGATGANVLTF.

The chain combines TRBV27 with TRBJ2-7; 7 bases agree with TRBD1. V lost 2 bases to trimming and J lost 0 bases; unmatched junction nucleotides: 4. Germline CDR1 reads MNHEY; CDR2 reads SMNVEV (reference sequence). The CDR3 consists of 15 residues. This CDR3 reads CASSLKTGDSYEQYF. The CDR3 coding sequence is TGTGCCAGCAGTTTAAAAACAGGGGACTCCTACGAGCAGTACTTC.

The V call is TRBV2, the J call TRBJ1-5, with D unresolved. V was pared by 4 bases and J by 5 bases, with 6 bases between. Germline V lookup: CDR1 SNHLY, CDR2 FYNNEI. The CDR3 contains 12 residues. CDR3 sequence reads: CASSGGHQPQHF. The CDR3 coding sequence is TGTGCCAGCAGTGGAGGGCATCAGCCCCAGCATTTT.

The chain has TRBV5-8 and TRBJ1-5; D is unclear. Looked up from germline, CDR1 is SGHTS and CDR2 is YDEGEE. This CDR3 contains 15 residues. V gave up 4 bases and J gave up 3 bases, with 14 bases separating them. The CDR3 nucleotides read TGTGCCAGCAGCCCAGGACTAGAGGTCAATCAGCCCCAGCATTTT. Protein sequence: CASSPGLEVNQPQHF. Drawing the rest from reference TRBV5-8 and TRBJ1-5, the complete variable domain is EAGVTQSPTHLIKTRGQQATLRCSPISGHTSVYWYQQALGLGLQFLLWYDEGEERNRGNFPPRFSGRQFPNYSSELNVNALELEDSALYLCASSPGLEVNQPQHFGDGTRLSIL.

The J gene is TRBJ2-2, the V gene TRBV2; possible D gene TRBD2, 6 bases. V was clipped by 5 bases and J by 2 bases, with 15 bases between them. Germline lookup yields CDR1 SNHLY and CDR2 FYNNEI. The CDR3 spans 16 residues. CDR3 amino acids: CASSRRGVINTGELFF. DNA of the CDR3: TGTGCCAGCAGTCGGCGGGGCGTAATCAACACCGGGGAGCTGTTTTTT.

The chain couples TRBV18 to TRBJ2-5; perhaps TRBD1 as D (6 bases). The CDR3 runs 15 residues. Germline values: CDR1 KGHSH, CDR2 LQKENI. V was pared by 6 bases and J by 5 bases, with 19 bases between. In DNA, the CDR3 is TGTGCCAGCTCCCCGAGACAGGCCGACGGGGAGACCCAGTACTTC. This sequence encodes CASSPRQADGETQYF.

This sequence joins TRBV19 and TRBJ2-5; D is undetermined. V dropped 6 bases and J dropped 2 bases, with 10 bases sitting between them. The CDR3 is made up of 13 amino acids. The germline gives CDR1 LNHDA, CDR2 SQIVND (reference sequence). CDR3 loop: CASSRLEQETQYF. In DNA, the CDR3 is TGTGCCAGTAGCCGGTTGGAACAAGAGACCCAGTACTTC.

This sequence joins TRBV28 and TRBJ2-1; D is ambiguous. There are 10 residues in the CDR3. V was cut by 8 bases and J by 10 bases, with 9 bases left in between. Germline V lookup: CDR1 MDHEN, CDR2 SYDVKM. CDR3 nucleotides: TGTGCCAGCGGATTCCGGGAGCAGTTCTTC. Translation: CASGFREQFF.

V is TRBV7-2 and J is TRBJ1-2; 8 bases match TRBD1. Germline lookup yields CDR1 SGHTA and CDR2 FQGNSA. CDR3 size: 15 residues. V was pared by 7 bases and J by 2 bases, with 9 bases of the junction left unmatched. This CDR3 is CASTFFQGANYGYTF. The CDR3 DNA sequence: TGTGCCAGCACCTTCTTTCAGGGGGCGAACTATGGCTACACCTTC.

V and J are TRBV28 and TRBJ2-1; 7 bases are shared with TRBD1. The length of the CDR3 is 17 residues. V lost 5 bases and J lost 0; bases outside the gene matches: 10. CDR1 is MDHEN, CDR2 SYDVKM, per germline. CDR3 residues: CASSTYTGALSYNEQFF. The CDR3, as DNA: TGTGCCAGCAGTACCTATACAGGGGCCCTCTCCTACAATGAGCAGTTCTTC. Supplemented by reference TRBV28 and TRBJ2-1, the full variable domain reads DVKVTQSSRYLVKRTGEKVFLECVQDMDHENMFWYRQDPGLGLRLIYFSYDVKMKEKGDIPEGYSVSREKKERFSLILESASTNQTSMYLCASSTYTGALSYNEQFFGPGTRLTVL.

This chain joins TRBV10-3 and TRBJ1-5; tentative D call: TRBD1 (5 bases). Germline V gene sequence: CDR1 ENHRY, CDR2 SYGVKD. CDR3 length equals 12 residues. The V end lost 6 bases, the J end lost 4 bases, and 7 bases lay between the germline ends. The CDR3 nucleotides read TGTGCCATCAGAGAGGGGAATCAGCCCCAGCATTTT. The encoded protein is CAIREGNQPQHF.

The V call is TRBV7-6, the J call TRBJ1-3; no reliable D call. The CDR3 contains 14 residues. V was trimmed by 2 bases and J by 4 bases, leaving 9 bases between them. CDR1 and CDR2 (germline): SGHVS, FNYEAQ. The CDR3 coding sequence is TGTGCCAGCAGCTTAAGCGGCGGGGGAAACACCATATATTTT. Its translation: CASSLSGGGNTIYF.

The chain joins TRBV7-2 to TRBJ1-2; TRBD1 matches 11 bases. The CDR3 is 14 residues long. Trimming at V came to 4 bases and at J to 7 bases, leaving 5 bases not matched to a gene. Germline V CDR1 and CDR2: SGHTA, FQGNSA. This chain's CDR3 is CASSSRTGGRGYTF. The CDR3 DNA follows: TGTGCCAGCAGCTCTCGGACAGGGGGCCGTGGCTACACCTTC. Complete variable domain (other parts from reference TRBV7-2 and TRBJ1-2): GAGVSQSPSNKVTEKGKDVELRCDPISGHTALYWYRQSLGQGLEFLIYFQGNSAPDKSGLPSDRFSAERTGGSVSTLTIQRTQQEDSAVYLCASSSRTGGRGYTFGSGTRLTVV.

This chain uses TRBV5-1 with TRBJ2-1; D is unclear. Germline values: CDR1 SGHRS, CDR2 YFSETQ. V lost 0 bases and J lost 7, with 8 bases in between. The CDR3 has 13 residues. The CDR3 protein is CASSLDRLNEQFF. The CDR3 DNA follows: TGCGCCAGCAGCTTGGACCGGCTAAATGAGCAGTTCTTC.